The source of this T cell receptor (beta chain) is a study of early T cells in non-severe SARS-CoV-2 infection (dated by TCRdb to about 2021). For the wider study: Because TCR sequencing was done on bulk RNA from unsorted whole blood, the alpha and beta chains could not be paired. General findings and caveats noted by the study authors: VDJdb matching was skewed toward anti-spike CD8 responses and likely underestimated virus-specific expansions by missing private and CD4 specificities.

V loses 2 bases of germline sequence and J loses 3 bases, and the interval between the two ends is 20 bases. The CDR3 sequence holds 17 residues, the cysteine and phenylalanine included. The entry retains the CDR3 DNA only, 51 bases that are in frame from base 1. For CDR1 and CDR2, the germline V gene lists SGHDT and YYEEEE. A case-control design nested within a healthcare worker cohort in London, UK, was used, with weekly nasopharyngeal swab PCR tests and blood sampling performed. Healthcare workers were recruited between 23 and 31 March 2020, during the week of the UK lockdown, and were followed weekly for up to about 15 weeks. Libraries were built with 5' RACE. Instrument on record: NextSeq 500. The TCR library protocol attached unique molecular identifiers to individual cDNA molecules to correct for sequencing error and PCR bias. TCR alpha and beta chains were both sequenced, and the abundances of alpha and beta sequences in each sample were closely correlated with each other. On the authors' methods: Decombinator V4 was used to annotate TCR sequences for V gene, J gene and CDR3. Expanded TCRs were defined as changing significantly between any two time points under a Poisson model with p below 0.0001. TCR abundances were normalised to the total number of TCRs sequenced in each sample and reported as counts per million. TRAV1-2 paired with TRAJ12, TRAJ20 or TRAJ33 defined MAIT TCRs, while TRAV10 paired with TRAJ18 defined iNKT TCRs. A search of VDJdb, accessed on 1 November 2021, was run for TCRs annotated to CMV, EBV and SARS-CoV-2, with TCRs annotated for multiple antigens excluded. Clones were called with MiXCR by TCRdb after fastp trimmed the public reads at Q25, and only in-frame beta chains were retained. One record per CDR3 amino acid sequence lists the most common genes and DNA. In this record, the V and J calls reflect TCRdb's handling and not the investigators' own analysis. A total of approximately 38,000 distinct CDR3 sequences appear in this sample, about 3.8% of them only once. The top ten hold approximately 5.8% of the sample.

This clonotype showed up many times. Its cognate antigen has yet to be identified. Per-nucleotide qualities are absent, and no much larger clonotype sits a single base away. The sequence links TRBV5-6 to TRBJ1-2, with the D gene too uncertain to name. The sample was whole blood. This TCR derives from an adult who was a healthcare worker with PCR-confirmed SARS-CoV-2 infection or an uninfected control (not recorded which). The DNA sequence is TGTGCCAGCAGCTTTTTTGACCGGAAGCTCTTTGACTATGGCTACACCTTC. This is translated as CASSFFDRKLFDYGYTF.